This note documents a single TCR beta chain sequence. Its antigen is unknown. The record originates from a study of OX40 agonist ivuxolimab in advanced cancers. Study details: Ivuxolimab is a fully human IgG2 antibody that activates OX40 (CD134). The patients received ivuxolimab by intravenous route every 2 weeks at 0.01 to 10 mg/kg. A history of anti-PD-1, anti-PD-L1 or anti-CTLA-4 therapy was acceptable, and roughly 40% had some. General study findings and limits: Compared with CD4+, CD8+ T cells on average had more expanded clones.

The method was immunoSEQ multiplex PCR; TCRdb's version includes in-frame clones alone and lacks a portion of them. The table records 37,000 or so clones, 85% of them present only once. The length of the CDR3 is 11 residues. Trimming pared 5 bases from V and 6 bases from J, leaving 8 bases between. Germline V CDR1 and CDR2: SEHNR, FQNEAQ (reference sequence). The receptor's source is an adult with an advanced solid tumor such as melanoma, head and neck, liver or kidney cancer. The specimen comprised CD4+ or CD8+ T cells sorted from blood, sampled in a trial of the OX40 agonist ivuxolimab. The V and J genes are TRBV7-9 and TRBJ2-7, with D uncertain. The CDR3 here is CASSHGTEQYF. The CDR3 coding sequence is TGTGCCAGCAGCCATGGAACCGAGCAGTACTTC.